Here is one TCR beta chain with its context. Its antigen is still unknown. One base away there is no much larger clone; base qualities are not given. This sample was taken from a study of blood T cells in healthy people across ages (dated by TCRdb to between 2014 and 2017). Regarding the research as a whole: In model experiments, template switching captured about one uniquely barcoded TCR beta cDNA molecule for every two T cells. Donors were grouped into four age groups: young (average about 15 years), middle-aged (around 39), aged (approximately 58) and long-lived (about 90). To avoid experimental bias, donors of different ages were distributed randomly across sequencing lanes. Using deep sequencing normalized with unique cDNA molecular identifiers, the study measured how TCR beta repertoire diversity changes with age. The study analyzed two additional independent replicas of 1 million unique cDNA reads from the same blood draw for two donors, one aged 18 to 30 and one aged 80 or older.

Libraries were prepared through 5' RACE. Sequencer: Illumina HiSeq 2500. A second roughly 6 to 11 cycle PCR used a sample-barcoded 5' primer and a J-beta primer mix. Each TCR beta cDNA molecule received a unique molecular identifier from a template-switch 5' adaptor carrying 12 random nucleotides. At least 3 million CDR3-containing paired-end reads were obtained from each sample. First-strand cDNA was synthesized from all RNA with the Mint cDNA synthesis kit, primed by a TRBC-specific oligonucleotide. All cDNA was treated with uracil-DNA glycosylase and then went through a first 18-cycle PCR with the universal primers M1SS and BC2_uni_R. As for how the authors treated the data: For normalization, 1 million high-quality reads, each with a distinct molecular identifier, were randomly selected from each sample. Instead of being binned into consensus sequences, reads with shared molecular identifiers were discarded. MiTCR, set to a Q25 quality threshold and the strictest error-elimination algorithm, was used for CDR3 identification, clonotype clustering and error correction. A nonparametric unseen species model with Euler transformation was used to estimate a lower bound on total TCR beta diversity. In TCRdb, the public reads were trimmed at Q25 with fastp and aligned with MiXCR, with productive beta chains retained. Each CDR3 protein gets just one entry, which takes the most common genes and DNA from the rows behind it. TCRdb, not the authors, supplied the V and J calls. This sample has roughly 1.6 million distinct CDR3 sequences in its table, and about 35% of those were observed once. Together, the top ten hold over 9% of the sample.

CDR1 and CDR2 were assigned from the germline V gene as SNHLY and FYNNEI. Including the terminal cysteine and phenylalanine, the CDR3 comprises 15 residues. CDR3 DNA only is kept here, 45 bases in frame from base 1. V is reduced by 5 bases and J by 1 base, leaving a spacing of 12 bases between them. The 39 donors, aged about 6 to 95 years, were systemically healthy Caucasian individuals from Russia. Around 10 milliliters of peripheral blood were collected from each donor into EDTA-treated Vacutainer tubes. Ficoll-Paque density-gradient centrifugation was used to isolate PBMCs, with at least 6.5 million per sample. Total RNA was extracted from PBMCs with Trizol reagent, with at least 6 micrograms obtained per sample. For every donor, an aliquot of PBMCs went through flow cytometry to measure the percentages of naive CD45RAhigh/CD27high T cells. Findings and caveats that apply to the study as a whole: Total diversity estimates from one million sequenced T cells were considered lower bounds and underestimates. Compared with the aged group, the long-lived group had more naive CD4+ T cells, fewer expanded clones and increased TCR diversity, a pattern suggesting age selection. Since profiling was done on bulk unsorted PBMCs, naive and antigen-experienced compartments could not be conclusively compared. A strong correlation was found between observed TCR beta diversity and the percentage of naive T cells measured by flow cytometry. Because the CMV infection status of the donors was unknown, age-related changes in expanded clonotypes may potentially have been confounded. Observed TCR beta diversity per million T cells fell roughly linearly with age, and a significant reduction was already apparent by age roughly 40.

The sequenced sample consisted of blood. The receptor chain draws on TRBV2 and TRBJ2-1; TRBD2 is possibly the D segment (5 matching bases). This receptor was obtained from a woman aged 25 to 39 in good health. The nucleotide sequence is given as TGTGCCAGCAGTATCGGCCAGCGGTCCTACAATGAGCAGTTCTTC. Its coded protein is CASSIGQRSYNEQFF.